This is a list of T cell receptor beta chains from one sample in a study of cytomegalovirus exposure and HLA in healthy donors. The repertoire was sequenced with immunoSEQ multiplex PCR; TCRdb's copy has only in-frame clones and lacks some. The sample has approximately 110,000 clones; 80% to 90% are singletons. Sequencing was performed on PBMCs. The receptors come from a woman in her twenties or thirties in good health and CMV-seronegative. CDR3s include the opening cysteine and the closing phenylalanine or tryptophan. The order of the fields is V gene, J gene, CDR3 protein.

TRBV27,TRBJ2-5,CASRKTGERGETQYF
TRBV4-3,TRBJ1-4,CASSQRQGTNEKLFF
TRBV6-5,TRBJ2-2,CASSSPLGATGELFF
TRBV18,TRBJ2-7,CASSPPGRGEYEQYF
TRBV7-9,TRBJ2-2,CASSFGGGADTGELFF
TRBV11-3,TRBJ2-7,CASSPRQGSREQYF
TRBV7-8,TRBJ2-5,CASSIGTSGSRETQYF
TRBV5-8,TRBJ1-2,CASRLAPDYGYTF
TRBV14,-,CASSGLSPYEQYF
TRBV6-6,TRBJ2-3,CASSYGAGQGADTQYF
TRBV2,TRBJ1-5,CASSENHGNQPQHF
TRBV6-5,TRBJ1-2,CASSRGVGRGGYTF
TRBV2,TRBJ2-6,CASSPYRAGANVLTF
TRBV4-3,TRBJ1-2,CASNDRGNYGYTF
TRBV19,TRBJ2-1,CASSNPAGNNEQFF
TRBV6-1,TRBJ2-2,CASSASGELNTGELFF
TRBV4-2,TRBJ2-3,CASSPSAGEADTQYF
TRBV18,TRBJ2-3,CAGLKAGDGADTQYF
TRBV5-8,TRBJ2-2,CASSLTIPGELFF
TRBV5-1,TRBJ2-2,CASSLGTSGTLTGELFF
TRBV4-1,TRBJ2-7,CASSQRSTGGDSSYEQYF
TRBV9,TRBJ1-1,CASSVEWKGDTEAFF
TRBV6-5,TRBJ1-2,CATSGQGAIGYGYTF
TRBV2,TRBJ2-7,CASTSGHWSSYEQYF
TRBV2,TRBJ2-3,CASSVTSGTFLTDTQYF
TRBV29-1,TRBJ1-1,CSARFAPGILNTEAFF
TRBV14,TRBJ2-2,CASSQREVSSSGELFF